The 21 T cell receptor beta chains listed next were all sequenced from one sample in a study of beta chain features in type 1 diabetes. The authors reverse transcribed all of the isolated RNA, so sequencing captured expressed TCRB transcripts. The table came from immunoSEQ multiplex PCR; TCRdb's copy has only in-frame clones and leaves some out. The data hold fewer than 550,000 clones, with 9.5% to 12% observed a single time. The sequencing input was naive CD4+ T cells from blood. These receptors were taken from a woman under 30 in good health.

V gene TRBV20-1 combines with J gene TRBJ1-5; no clear D. The V gene's germline CDR1 is DFQATT and CDR2 SNEGSKA (reference sequence). Trimming left V 4 bases short and J 5 bases short, with 6 bases between. There are 11 residues in the CDR3. The DNA for the CDR3 is TGCAGTGCTAAAGAAGATCAGCCCCAGCATTTT. Protein: CSAKEDQPQHF.

The gene calls are TRBV5-1 and TRBJ2-5; D is uncertain. Per germline, CDR1 SGHRS and CDR2 YFSETQ. V shed 2 bases and J shed 3 bases, with 8 bases lying between them. CDR3 size: 13 residues. DNA for the CDR3: TGCGCCAGCAGCTTTCAAACGGAAGAGACCCAGTACTTC. It is translated as CASSFQTEETQYF.

The chain recombines TRBV2 with TRBJ2-1; D gene uncertain. Germline V CDR1 and CDR2: SNHLY, FYNNEI. V gave up 6 bases and J gave up 16 bases, with 16 bases separating them. The CDR3 is 11 residues long. This CDR3 is CASSDVWASFF. The CDR3, as DNA: TGTGCCAGCAGCGACGTTTGGGCAAGTTTCTTC.

Only a few counts were recorded for this clone. The chain employs TRBV7-9 and TRBJ2-3; 13 bases align to TRBD2. The junction had 4 bases not matched to a gene; V was cut back by 5 bases and J by 2 bases. This CDR3 region has 16 residues. Germline V gives CDR1 SEHNR, CDR2 FQNEAQ (reference sequence). CDR3 DNA sequence: TGTGCCAGCAGCATACTAGCGGGAGGGCCCACAGATACGCAGTATTTT. Translating it yields CASSILAGGPTDTQYF.

The rearrangement uses TRBV7-9 and TRBJ2-1, with TRBD2 as a possible D gene (5 bases). The CDR3 contains 16 residues. V was clipped by 5 bases and J by 0 bases, with 14 bases between them. Germline lookup yields CDR1 SEHNR and CDR2 FQNEAQ (reference sequence). The CDR3 sequence is CASSEQEGSSYNEQFF. Here the CDR3 DNA reads TGTGCCAGCAGCGAACAAGAGGGTAGCTCCTACAATGAGCAGTTCTTC.

The V call is TRBV5-6, the J call TRBJ2-5, with D unresolved. The length of the CDR3 is 16 residues. Germline V CDR1 and CDR2: SGHDT, YYEEEE. V dropped 5 bases and J dropped 2 bases, with 19 bases sitting between them. The DNA for the CDR3 is TGTGCCAGCAGTTCCGGGCCTAACCCCTGGCAAGAGACCCAGTACTTC. Translating gives CASSSGPNPWQETQYF.

The chain is built from TRBV5-6 and TRBJ2-2, with D unclear. The CDR3 is 16 residues long. Trimming took 4 bases from V and 1 from J, leaving 14 bases between them. Germline CDR1 reads SGHDT; CDR2 reads YYEEEE. This CDR3 is CASSLPGLGNTGELFF. Here the CDR3 DNA reads TGTGCCAGCAGCCTCCCCGGTTTGGGGAACACCGGGGAGCTGTTTTTT.

CDR3 sequence reads: CSGGPTGANVLTF. CDR3 DNA: TGCAGCGGCGGTCCGACCGGGGCCAACGTCCTGACTTTC. This sequence joins TRBV29-1 and TRBJ2-6; the D is unclear. This CDR3 is 13 amino acids long. With 7 bases removed from V and 4 bases from J, the gap between germline ends came to 11 bases. Germline V gene lookup returns CDR1 SQVTM and CDR2 ANQGSEA.

This clone occurred a few times. This chain joins TRBV15 and TRBJ2-5; 8 bases map to TRBD1. J gave up 9 bases and V 8 bases, and 23 bases lay outside the gene matches. Germline CDR1 is LNHNV and CDR2 is YYDKDF (reference sequence). This CDR3 has 17 amino acids. Here the CDR3 reads CATSRLGTGPPKRAQYF. Written as DNA, the CDR3 is TGTGCCACCTCTAGACTCGGGACAGGCCCCCCCAAGAGGGCCCAGTACTTC.

The chain employs TRBV14 and TRBJ2-7, with D possibly being TRBD2 (6 bases). Per germline, CDR1 SGHDN and CDR2 FVKESK. The CDR3 has 14 amino acids. Trimming shortened V by 8 bases and J by 7 bases, and 21 bases separated the two germline ends. The CDR3: CASDLRDSDEEQYV. The DNA for the CDR3 is TGTGCCAGCGATCTCCGGGACTCCGATGAGGAGCAGTACGTC.

Details on this clone: A clone one base away is much larger, so this may be a read error. The same CDR3 also results from other DNA sequences found in this sample. The genes are TRBV7-3 and TRBJ1-1, with D unclear. Germline V gives CDR1 SGHTA, CDR2 FQGTGA. The CDR3 runs to 13 residues. V was trimmed by 2 bases and J by 0 bases, leaving 4 bases between them. The CDR3 DNA reads as TGTGCCAGCAGCTTACGGATGAACACTGAAGCTTTCTTT. This encodes CASSLRMNTEAFF.

V is TRBV30 and J is TRBJ2-5; no reliable D call. Trimming cost V 4 bases and J 2 bases, with 11 bases left between them. CDR3 size: 13 residues. In germline, CDR1 is GTSNPN, CDR2 SVGIG (reference sequence). The CDR3 protein is CAWTRPGQETQYF. The CDR3 DNA reads TGTGCCTGGACGCGCCCCGGACAAGAGACCCAGTACTTC.

The genes are TRBV18 and TRBJ1-1, with D unclear. The CDR3 covers 12 residues. Germline V gene data show CDR1 as KGHSH and CDR2 as LQKENI. Between the trimmed V and J ends, which lost 3 bases and 6 bases, there was a span of 8 bases. CDR3 residues: CASSPGRSEAFF. In DNA, the CDR3 is TGTGCCAGCTCACCCGGACGGTCTGAAGCTTTCTTT.

This clone turned up a few times. This rearrangement joins TRBV5-1 to TRBJ2-5; 10 bases are shared with TRBD2. In germline, CDR1 is SGHRS, CDR2 YFSETQ. Germline trimming cut 4 bases from V and 5 bases from J; bases unmatched to any gene: 5. The CDR3 covers 14 residues. This CDR3 reads CASSPGLASETQYF. The CDR3 nucleotides are TGCGCCAGCAGCCCGGGACTAGCGAGTGAGACCCAGTACTTC.

The rearrangement links TRBV4-3 to TRBJ2-7; a weak D match, TRBD2 (6 bases). The CDR3 runs 14 residues. V was pared by 0 bases and J by 3 bases, with 9 bases between. Germline V lookup: CDR1 LGHNA, CDR2 YSLEER. The CDR3 sequence is CASSQEQTSYEQYF. Here the CDR3 DNA reads TGCGCCAGCAGCCAAGAACAGACTAGCTACGAGCAGTACTTC.

This clone was counted between two and nine times. The V call is TRBV28, the J call TRBJ1-1; D might be TRBD1 (5 bases). Germline V gene data show CDR1 as MDHEN and CDR2 as SYDVKM. The ends were cut back, 6 bases at V and 5 bases at J, with 10 bases in the middle. The CDR3 has 12 amino acids. The CDR3 DNA sequence: TGTGCCAGCAGCTCGGGGGGGACTGAAGCTTTCTTT. This encodes CASSSGGTEAFF.

The chain uses TRBV7-2 and TRBJ2-1; TRBD2 aligns across 7 bases. Germline V gene lookup returns CDR1 SGHTA and CDR2 FQGNSA. V trimming: 0 bases; J trimming: 5 bases; junction bases outside the gene matches: 1. The CDR3 sequence is 14 residues long. Here the CDR3 reads CASSLAGTNNEQFF. The CDR3 DNA reads TGTGCCAGCAGCTTAGCAGGGACTAACAATGAGCAGTTCTTC.

This clone turned up a few times. This chain connects TRBV9 to TRBJ1-2; D call uncertain. The ends were cut back, 3 bases at V and 4 bases at J, with 10 bases in the middle. Germline values: CDR1 SGDLS, CDR2 YYNGEE. There are 13 residues in the CDR3. This CDR3 is CASSATIRYGYTF. The CDR3 nucleotides read TGTGCCAGCAGCGCGACCATCCGCTATGGCTACACCTTC. Based on the CDR3 plus reference TRBV9 and TRBJ1-2, the full variable domain is DSGVTQTPKHLITATGQRVTLRCSPRSGDLSVYWYQQSLDQGLQFLIQYYNGEERAKGNILERFSAQQFPDLHSELNLSSLELGDSALYFCASSATIRYGYTFGSGTRLTVV.

The chain combines TRBV4-2 with TRBJ1-2; 9 bases map to TRBD1. This CDR3 is built from 12 residues. Germline assignment: CDR1 LGHNA and CDR2 YNFKEQ. V lost 5 bases, J lost 8 bases, and 3 bases stayed unmatched. For the CDR3, the DNA is TGTGCCAGCAGCGAAACAGGGGGCGGCTACACCTTC. It translates to CASSETGGGYTF.

The V call is TRBV29-1, the J call TRBJ1-4, with D possibly matching TRBD1 (5 bases). CDR1 is SQVTM and CDR2 is ANQGSEA in the germline V gene. There are 13 residues in the CDR3. V lost 4 bases and J lost 8, with 14 bases in between. The CDR3 loop reads CSVGLGRSEKLFF. In DNA form, the CDR3 reads TGCAGCGTTGGCCTGGGACGAAGCGAAAAACTGTTTTTT.

In this sample, this clone turned up a few times. This chain connects TRBV5-1 to TRBJ2-2; 8 bases fit TRBD2. The germline CDR1 and CDR2 sequences are SGHRS and YFSETQ. V shed 3 bases, J shed 4 bases, and the junction held 5 bases outside the gene matches. The CDR3 length is 15 residues. In DNA, the CDR3 is TGCGCCAGCAGCTGGCGACTAGCGTCCACCGGGGAGCTGTTTTTT. Translating gives CASSWRLASTGELFF. Full variable domain (remainder filled in from reference TRBV5-1 and TRBJ2-2): KAGVTQTPRYLIKTRGQQVTLSCSPISGHRSVSWYQQTPGQGLQFLFEYFSETQRNKGNFPGRFSGRQFSNSRSEMNVSTLELGDSALYLCASSWRLASTGELFFGEGSRLTVL.